The TCR beta chain under discussion was sequenced for a study of cytomegalovirus exposure and HLA in healthy donors. Broader study findings: Later analysis identified several of the most significant clusters that appeared linked to common viral pathogens. Presence/absence results assume similar sequencing depth per donor, which may not hold.

On this clone itself: Antigen unknown.

The PCR ran on 60 Vbeta and 13 Jbeta primers. The protocol was immunoSEQ multiplex PCR, while the TCRdb copy is restricted to in-frame clones and leaves out a portion. The sample holds around 97,000 clones, 70% to 75% seen once. Germline V gene data show CDR1 as MDHEN and CDR2 as SYDVKM. J gave up 4 bases and V 7 bases, and 14 bases lay outside the gene matches. CDR3 length: 16 residues. This chain uses TRBV28 with TRBJ2-5, with 8 positions matching TRBD1. This receptor was identified in a man aged 35-49 years in good health and CMV-seronegative. Sequenced: PBMCs. The CDR3 DNA reads as TGTGCCAGCACCGTCCCCCTAGGACAGGGTCGAGAGACCCAGTACTTC. This sequence encodes CASTVPLGQGRETQYF.